Listed below are T cell receptor beta chains from one sample, sequenced in a study of molecular identifiers for immune sequencing clone quantification. MiXCR, applied by TCRdb to the PCR reads, yields one record per CDR3 protein. The repertoire consists of around 470,000 distinct CDR3 sequences, with 20% to 25% occurring once and the leading ten covering around 0.84%. Specimen: naive CD8+ T cells from blood, with Jurkat cell RNA spiked in. The source is a human donor in good health. Some libraries in this study had Jurkat cell RNA spiked in. Each CDR3 is given with its conserved first and last residue. The order of the fields is D gene, clone size, V gene, J gene, CDR3 protein, CDR3 DNA. A D gene is named only where the DNA matches it firmly. Rows give clone size only sometimes, using once, few, many, or a class for an expanded clone.

d_gene: TRBD2; abundance: -; v_gene: TRBV13; j_gene: TRBJ2-3; CDR3aa: CASSSRSGAGRASTDTQYF; CDR3nt: TGTGCCAGCAGCTCTCGGTCGGGAGCGGGGCGTGCTAGCACAGATACGCAGTATTTT
d_gene: TRBD1; abundance: few; v_gene: TRBV20-1; j_gene: TRBJ2-7; CDR3aa: CSARTGVASGYEQYF; CDR3nt: TGCAGTGCTAGAACAGGGGTGGCCTCGGGGTACGAGCAGTACTTC
d_gene: TRBD1; abundance: -; v_gene: TRBV7-6; j_gene: TRBJ2-2; CDR3aa: CASSSRQGWGGELFF; CDR3nt: TGTGCCAGCAGCTCTAGACAGGGCTGGGGCGGGGAGCTGTTTTTT
d_gene: TRBD2; abundance: -; v_gene: TRBV4-3; j_gene: TRBJ2-2; CDR3aa: CAGSQDWRGGWPGELFF; CDR3nt: TGCGCCGGCAGCCAAGATTGGCGGGGGGGCTGGCCCGGGGAGCTGTTTTTT
d_gene: -; abundance: many; v_gene: TRBV28; j_gene: TRBJ2-5; CDR3aa: CATLPFGQETQYF; CDR3nt: TGTGCCACCCTTCCTTTTGGCCAAGAGACCCAGTACTTC
d_gene: -; abundance: few; v_gene: TRBV7-3; j_gene: TRBJ1-6; CDR3aa: CASSLPDPNSPLHF; CDR3nt: TGTGCCAGCAGCTTACCCGACCCTAATTCACCCCTCCACTTT
d_gene: TRBD2; abundance: many; v_gene: TRBV27; j_gene: TRBJ2-2; CDR3aa: CASSLVTSVNTGELFF; CDR3nt: TGTGCCAGCAGTTTGGTAACTAGCGTTAACACCGGGGAGCTGTTTTTT
d_gene: TRBD2; abundance: many; v_gene: TRBV4-1; j_gene: TRBJ2-5; CDR3aa: CASSQLFASGGQETQYF; CDR3nt: TGCGCCAGCAGCCAACTGTTCGCTAGCGGGGGGCAGGAGACCCAGTACTTC
d_gene: -; abundance: few; v_gene: TRBV27; j_gene: TRBJ1-5; CDR3aa: CASSPILPGPQHF; CDR3nt: TGTGCCAGCAGTCCAATCTTACCCGGGCCCCAGCATTTT
d_gene: TRBD2; abundance: few; v_gene: TRBV27; j_gene: TRBJ2-1; CDR3aa: CASSLASGDNEQFF; CDR3nt: TGTGCCAGCAGTTTAGCTAGCGGGGACAATGAGCAGTTCTTC
d_gene: -; abundance: -; v_gene: TRBV20-1; j_gene: TRBJ2-7; CDR3aa: CSATEGLEQYF; CDR3nt: TGCAGTGCCACAGAGGGGCTCGAGCAGTACTTC
d_gene: -; abundance: -; v_gene: TRBV6-6; j_gene: TRBJ2-3; CDR3aa: CASGSGDTDTRYF; CDR3nt: TGTGCCAGCGGAAGCGGGGACACAGATACGCGGTATTTT
d_gene: -; abundance: -; v_gene: TRBV15; j_gene: TRBJ1-3; CDR3aa: CATSRDRGTGNTIYF; CDR3nt: TGTGCCACCAGCAGAGATCGGGGAACTGGAAACACCATATATTTT
d_gene: -; abundance: many; v_gene: TRBV4-3; j_gene: TRBJ2-7; CDR3aa: CASSQGGSYEQYF; CDR3nt: TGCGCCAGCAGCCAAGGGGGGAGCTACGAGCAGTACTTC
d_gene: -; abundance: many; v_gene: TRBV4-1; j_gene: TRBJ2-5; CDR3aa: CASSQSDMTAQYF; CDR3nt: TGCGCCAGCAGCCAATCGGACATGACGGCCCAGTACTTC
d_gene: -; abundance: many; v_gene: TRBV4-1; j_gene: TRBJ2-7; CDR3aa: CASSQVMGYEQYF; CDR3nt: TGCGCCAGCAGCCAAGTTATGGGGTACGAGCAGTACTTC
d_gene: TRBD2; abundance: -; v_gene: TRBV3-1; j_gene: TRBJ2-7; CDR3aa: CASSQEGLAGPNCEQYF; CDR3nt: TGTGCCAGCAGCCAAGAAGGACTAGCGGGCCCCAACTGCGAGCAGTACTTC
d_gene: -; abundance: many; v_gene: TRBV7-9; j_gene: TRBJ2-6; CDR3aa: CASSLGLAGANVLTF; CDR3nt: TGTGCCAGCAGCTTAGGGCTGGCGGGGGCCAACGTCCTGACTTTC
d_gene: TRBD2; abundance: few; v_gene: TRBV28; j_gene: TRBJ2-1; CDR3aa: CASNPGLADYNEQFF; CDR3nt: TGTGCCAGCAACCCGGGACTAGCGGATTACAATGAGCAGTTCTTC
d_gene: -; abundance: -; v_gene: TRBV30; j_gene: TRBJ1-2; CDR3aa: CAWSVLGLLPNYGYTF; CDR3nt: TGTGCCTGGAGTGTACTAGGACTCCTTCCGAACTATGGCTACACCTTC